Each of the 18 T cell receptor beta chains below was sequenced from the same sample in a study of OX40 agonist ivuxolimab in advanced cancers. Some clones are missing from TCRdb's copy, which holds only in-frame ones; the method was immunoSEQ multiplex PCR. Here the sample spans roughly 86,000 clones, roughly 90% being singletons. The source material was CD4+ or CD8+ T cells sorted from blood, sampled in a trial of the OX40 agonist ivuxolimab. Receptor source: an adult with an advanced solid tumor such as melanoma, head and neck, liver or kidney cancer.

J is TRBJ2-2 and V is TRBV9, with D unresolved. Germline V lookup: CDR1 SGDLS, CDR2 YYNGEE. V was cut by 0 bases and J by 6 bases, with 3 bases left in between. The CDR3 has 12 residues. CDR3 DNA sequence: TGTGCCAGCAGCGTAGCGTCCGGGGAGCTGTTTTTT. Its protein product is CASSVASGELFF. Using reference TRBV9 and TRBJ2-2 for the parts outside the CDR3, the full variable domain is DSGVTQTPKHLITATGQRVTLRCSPRSGDLSVYWYQQSLDQGLQFLIQYYNGEERAKGNILERFSAQQFPDLHSELNLSSLELGDSALYFCASSVASGELFFGEGSRLTVL.

This clone was seen a single time. Other DNA sequences in this sample translate to the same CDR3. The V gene is TRBV6-1, the J gene TRBJ2-1; 9 nucleotides line up with TRBD1. The CDR3 is 13 amino acids. V trimming: 8 bases; J trimming: 4 bases; junction bases outside the gene matches: 3. Germline V gene sequence: CDR1 MNHNS, CDR2 SASEGT. CDR3 sequence reads: CASRDREYNEQFF. In DNA form, the CDR3 reads TGTGCCAGCCGGGACAGGGAGTACAATGAGCAGTTCTTC.

V gene TRBV11-2 combines with J gene TRBJ2-1, with no clear D. The germline V and J ends were trimmed by 5 bases and 10 bases, with 15 bases remaining between them. CDR1 and CDR2 (germline): SGHAT, FQNNGV. The CDR3 spans 13 residues. This CDR3 is CASSPSLQYEQFF. The CDR3 region has the DNA TGTGCCAGCAGCCCCTCTCTACAATACGAGCAGTTCTTC.

The J gene is TRBJ2-3, the V gene TRBV4-2; D is perhaps TRBD2 (6 bases). The CDR3 sequence is 12 residues long. CDR1 is LGHNA and CDR2 is YNFKEQ in the germline V gene. V was pared by 4 bases and J by 11 bases, with 13 bases between. The CDR3 region is CASSPGTGGQYF. CDR3 DNA: TGTGCCAGCAGCCCGGGGACTGGTGGGCAGTATTTT.

The rearrangement links TRBV5-6 to TRBJ2-6; weak D call: TRBD2 (5 bases). From germline, CDR1 is SGHDT and CDR2 YYEEEE. Between the trimmed V and J ends, which lost 2 bases and 2 bases, there was a span of 8 bases. The CDR3 extends over 15 amino acids. The CDR3 loop is CASSFRDPGANVLTF. The CDR3, as DNA: TGTGCCAGCAGCTTTCGGGATCCTGGGGCCAACGTCCTGACTTTC. Based on the CDR3 plus reference TRBV5-6 and TRBJ2-6, the full variable domain is DAGVTQSPTHLIKTRGQQVTLRCSPKSGHDTVSWYQQALGQGPQFIFQYYEEEERQRGNFPDRFSGHQFPNYSSELNVNALLLGDSALYLCASSFRDPGANVLTFGAGSRLTVL.

Notes on this clone: One end of the junction varies from germline; a read error may be responsible. This rearrangement joins TRBV7-9 to TRBJ2-7; no definite D call. CDR3 length: 14 amino acids. Germline lookup yields CDR1 SEHNR and CDR2 FQNEAQ (reference sequence). The DNA of the CDR3 is TGTGCCAGCAGCCCTTCTCGGGTCTCCGACGAGCAGTACTTC. It translates to CASSPSRVSDEQYF.

This sequence joins TRBV7-2 and TRBJ2-6; unclear D gene. The germline gives CDR1 SGHTA, CDR2 FQGNSA. Trimming left V 7 bases short and J 0 bases short, with 10 bases between. There are 15 residues in the CDR3. CDR3 protein: CASIRDSSGANVLTF. Here the CDR3 DNA reads TGTGCCAGCATAAGGGATAGCTCTGGGGCCAACGTCCTGACTTTC. The entire variable domain, with the rest obtained from reference TRBV7-2 and TRBJ2-6, is as follows: GAGVSQSPSNKVTEKGKDVELRCDPISGHTALYWYRQSLGQGLEFLIYFQGNSAPDKSGLPSDRFSAERTGGSVSTLTIQRTQQEDSAVYLCASIRDSSGANVLTFGAGSRLTVL.

This rearrangement joins TRBV4-2 to TRBJ1-4; D possibly corresponds to TRBD1 (5 bases). The CDR3 has 14 residues. CDR1 is LGHNA, CDR2 YNFKEQ, per germline. Trimming removed 3 bases from V and 8 bases from J, with 13 bases in between. CDR3 residues: CASSQGGSVEKLFF. DNA for the CDR3: TGTGCCAGCAGCCAGGGGGGGTCAGTGGAAAAACTGTTTTTT.

The chain carries TRBV7-9 and TRBJ1-1; D possibly corresponds to TRBD1 (6 bases). Trimming shortened V by 5 bases and J by 5 bases, and 18 bases separated the two germline ends. The CDR3 is made up of 15 amino acids. Germline V lookup: CDR1 SEHNR, CDR2 FQNEAQ (reference sequence). The CDR3 DNA reads as TGTGCCAGCAGCCAAGGTTCAGGGGTTCGAACTGAAGCTTTCTTT. Translated, it gives CASSQGSGVRTEAFF.

The genes are TRBV7-2 and TRBJ2-1, with 9 bases identical to TRBD2. The CDR3 sequence is 15 residues long. V lost 5 bases to trimming and J lost 6 bases; unmatched junction nucleotides: 8. Germline lookup yields CDR1 SGHTA and CDR2 FQGNSA. The CDR3 DNA reads TGTGCCAGCAGCATACCGGGACTAGCCCGCAATGAGCAGTTCTTC. Protein: CASSIPGLARNEQFF.

The CDR3 sequence is CASSTGDRGSTDTQYF. CDR3 nucleotide sequence: TGTGCCAGCAGCACAGGGGACAGGGGGAGCACAGATACGCAGTATTTT. This chain uses TRBV5-4 with TRBJ2-3, with 11 bases matching TRBD1. CDR1 is SGHNT and CDR2 is YYREEE in the germline V gene (reference sequence). Trimming cost V 4 bases and J 0 bases; bases outside gene matches: 4. The length of the CDR3 is 16 residues.

The chain uses TRBV7-8 and TRBJ1-2; TRBD1 is a possible D gene (5 bases). Per germline, CDR1 SGHVS and CDR2 FQNEAQ. Trimming took 5 bases from V and 8 from J, leaving 21 bases between them. The CDR3 has 15 residues. The DNA for the CDR3 is TGTGCCAGCAGCCCACGACAGTCCCTCCAGGGAGGCTACACCTTC. This gives the protein CASSPRQSLQGGYTF.

This chain uses TRBV2 with TRBJ2-7; the match to TRBD2 covers 7 bases. The V gene end was trimmed by 6 bases and the J gene end by 2 bases; junction bases not matched to a gene: 13. This CDR3 is built from 16 residues. Looked up from germline, CDR1 is SNHLY and CDR2 is FYNNEI. The CDR3 coding sequence is TGTGCCAGCAGCCGACGGGAAGCGGGGCAAACCTACGAGCAGTACTTC. It encodes CASSRREAGQTYEQYF.

The V call is TRBV18, the J call TRBJ2-7; no definite D call. The CDR3 spans 13 residues. Trimming took 3 bases from V and 4 from J, leaving 10 bases between them. The germline V gene has CDR1 KGHSH and CDR2 LQKENI. The CDR3 loop is CASSPTLKYEQYF. Here the CDR3 DNA reads TGTGCCAGCTCACCCACTTTGAAGTACGAGCAGTACTTC.

V is TRBV7-3 and J is TRBJ2-5; the D gene could be TRBD1 or TRBD2 (6 bases each). Per germline, CDR1 SGHTA and CDR2 FQGTGA. V was cut by 1 base and J by 5 bases, with 14 bases left in between. The CDR3 has 15 residues. CDR3 amino acids: CASSLIAGAGETQYF. CDR3 nucleotide sequence: TGTGCCAGCAGCTTAATTGCAGGGGCGGGGGAGACCCAGTACTTC. Variable domain in full (rest from reference TRBV7-3 and TRBJ2-5): GAGVSQTPSNKVTEKGKYVELRCDPISGHTALYWYRQSLGQGPEFLIYFQGTGAADDSGLPNDRFFAVRPEGSVSTLKIQRTERGDSAVYLCASSLIAGAGETQYFGPGTRLLVL.

This clone came up a few times. The chain links TRBV6-1 to TRBJ2-3; D is unresolved. V was pared by 3 bases and J by 0 bases, with 13 bases between. The CDR3 length is 16 residues. The germline V gene has CDR1 MNHNS and CDR2 SASEGT. The CDR3 spells CASSDPPRPSTDTQYF. CDR3 nucleotide sequence: TGTGCCAGCAGTGACCCCCCCCGGCCTAGCACAGATACGCAGTATTTT.

The rearrangement uses TRBV6-1 and TRBJ2-2; D might be TRBD1 (6 bases). The CDR3 runs 15 residues. Trimming took 6 bases from V and 6 from J, leaving 17 bases between them. Germline-derived CDR1 and CDR2 are MNHNS and SASEGT. CDR3 bases: TGTGCCAGCAGGGGGCTCGGACAGATCCCCGGGGAGCTGTTTTTT. It translates to CASRGLGQIPGELFF.

V gene TRBV9 combines with J gene TRBJ1-3; D gene ambiguous. The CDR3 sequence is 16 residues long. CDR1 is SGDLS, CDR2 YYNGEE, per germline. V was trimmed by 0 bases and J by 0 bases, leaving 10 bases between them. The CDR3 region is CASSVVSSLSGNTIYF. DNA for the CDR3: TGTGCCAGCAGCGTAGTTTCAAGCCTCTCTGGAAACACCATATATTTT.